The 2 T cell receptor beta chains below all came from one sample that was sequenced in a study of graft-versus-host responses after intestinal transplantation. TCRdb's copy holds only in-frame clones and misses some; the assay was immunoSEQ multiplex PCR. The sample holds around 100,000 clones, around 94% seen once. These receptors lack a known antigen. This specimen consisted of unstimulated CD8+ T cells sorted from spleen or lymph node cells, obtained before transplant. The receptors derive from a human donor who was the organ donor for an intestinal transplant.

The V call is TRBV10-3, the J call TRBJ2-1; weak D call: TRBD2 (6 bases). This CDR3 has 12 residues. The germline CDR1 and CDR2 sequences are ENHRY and SYGVKD. Deletions cut 7 bases from V and 12 bases from J, with 16 bases between. CDR3 residues: CAIKLPDYLQFF. DNA for the CDR3: TGTGCCATCAAACTACCGGACTACTTGCAGTTCTTC.

The rearrangement uses TRBV28 and TRBJ1-3; tentative D call: TRBD1 (5 bases). The V and J ends lost 6 bases and 0 bases respectively, with 15 bases between them. Germline CDR1 is MDHEN and CDR2 is SYDVKM. CDR3 length: 16 amino acids. The CDR3 here is CASRSTGTSSGNTIYF. CDR3 DNA sequence: TGTGCCAGCAGATCAACGGGGACTAGCTCTGGAAACACCATATATTTT.